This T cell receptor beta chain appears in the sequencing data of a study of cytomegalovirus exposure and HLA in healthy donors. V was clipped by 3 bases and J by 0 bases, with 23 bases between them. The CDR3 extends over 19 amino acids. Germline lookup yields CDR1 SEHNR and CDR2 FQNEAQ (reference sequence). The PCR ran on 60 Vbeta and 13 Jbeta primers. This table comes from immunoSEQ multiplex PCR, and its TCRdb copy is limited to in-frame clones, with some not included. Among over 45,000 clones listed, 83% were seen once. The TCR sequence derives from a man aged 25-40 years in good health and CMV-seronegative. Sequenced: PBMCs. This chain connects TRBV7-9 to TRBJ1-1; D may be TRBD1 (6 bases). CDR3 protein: CASSFQRWGRSLMNTEAFF. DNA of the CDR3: TGTGCCAGCAGCTTCCAACGGTGGGGGCGAAGTCTGATGAACACTGAAGCTTTCTTT. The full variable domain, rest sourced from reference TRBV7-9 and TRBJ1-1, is DTGVSQNPRHKITKRGQNVTFRCDPISEHNRLYWYRQTLGQGPEFLTYFQNEAQLEKSRLLSDRFSAERPKGSFSTLEIQRTEQGDSAMYLCASSFQRWGRSLMNTEAFFGQGTRLTVV.